This T cell receptor beta chain was documented in a study of CD8+CD57+ T cells in acquired aplastic anemia. The V end was cut by 5 bases, the J end by 3 bases, with 10 bases between. CDR1 and CDR2 from the germline V gene are LNHDA and SQIVND (reference sequence). The CDR3 spans 13 residues. Before being chosen for sequencing, patients had shown CD8+CD57+ cell expansion by flow cytometry. Among the patients, all had severe acquired aplastic anemia. TCR beta VDJ combinations and CDR3 sequences were profiled from genomic DNA. TCRdb reanalysed the reads using MiXCR and keeps one entry per CDR3 protein. The table records 110,000 or so distinct CDR3 sequences, 45% to 60% of them present only once.

The V and J genes are TRBV19 and TRBJ1-1; tentative D call: TRBD1 (6 bases). The source of this sequence is a human donor with aplastic anemia. What was sequenced was sorted CD4+, CD8+, or CD8+CD57+ T cells (not recorded which) from PBMCs. The CDR3 protein is CASSLRGYTEAFF. The CDR3 DNA reads as TGTGCCAGTAGTTTGAGGGGGTACACTGAAGCTTTCTTT.